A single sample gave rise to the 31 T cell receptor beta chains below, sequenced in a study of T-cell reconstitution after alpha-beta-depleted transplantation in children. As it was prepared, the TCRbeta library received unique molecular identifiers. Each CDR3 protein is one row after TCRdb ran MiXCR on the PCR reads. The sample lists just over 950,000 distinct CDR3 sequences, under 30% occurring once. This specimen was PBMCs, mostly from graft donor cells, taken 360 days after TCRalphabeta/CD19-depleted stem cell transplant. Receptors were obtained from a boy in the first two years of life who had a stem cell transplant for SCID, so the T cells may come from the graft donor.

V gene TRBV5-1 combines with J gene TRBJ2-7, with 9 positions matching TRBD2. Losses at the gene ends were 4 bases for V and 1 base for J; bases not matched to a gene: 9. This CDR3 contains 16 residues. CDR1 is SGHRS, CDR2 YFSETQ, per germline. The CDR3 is CASSDGISGGSYEQYF. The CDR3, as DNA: TGCGCCAGCAGCGACGGGATTAGCGGGGGATCCTACGAGCAGTACTTC.

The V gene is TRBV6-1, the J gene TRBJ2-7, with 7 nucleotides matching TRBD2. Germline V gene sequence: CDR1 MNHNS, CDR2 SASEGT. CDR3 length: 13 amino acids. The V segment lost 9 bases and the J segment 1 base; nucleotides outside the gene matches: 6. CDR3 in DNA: TGTGCCAGTAGGCCCGGGGGGTCCTACGAGCAGTACTTC. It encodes CASRPGGSYEQYF.

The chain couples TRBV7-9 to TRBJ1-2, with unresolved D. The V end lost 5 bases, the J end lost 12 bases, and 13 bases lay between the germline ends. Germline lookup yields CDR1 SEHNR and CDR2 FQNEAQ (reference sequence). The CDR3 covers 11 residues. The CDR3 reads CASSPNVQHTF. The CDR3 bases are TGTGCCAGCAGCCCCAACGTGCAGCACACCTTC.

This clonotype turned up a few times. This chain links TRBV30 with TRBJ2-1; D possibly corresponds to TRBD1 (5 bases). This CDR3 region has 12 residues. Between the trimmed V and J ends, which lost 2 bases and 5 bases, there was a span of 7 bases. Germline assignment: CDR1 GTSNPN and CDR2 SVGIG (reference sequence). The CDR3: CAWSTGNNEQFF. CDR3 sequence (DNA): TGTGCCTGGAGTACAGGCAACAATGAGCAGTTCTTC.

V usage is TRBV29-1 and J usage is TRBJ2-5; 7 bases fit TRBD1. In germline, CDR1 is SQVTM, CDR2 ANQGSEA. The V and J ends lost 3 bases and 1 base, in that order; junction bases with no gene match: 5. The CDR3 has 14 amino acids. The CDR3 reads CSVDSRDSQETQYF. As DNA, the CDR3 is TGCAGCGTTGATAGCCGGGACAGCCAAGAGACCCAGTACTTC.

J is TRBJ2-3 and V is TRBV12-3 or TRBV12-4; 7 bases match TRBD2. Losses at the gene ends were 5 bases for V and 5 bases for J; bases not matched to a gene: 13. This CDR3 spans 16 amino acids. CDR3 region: CASSLAGLTSQDTQYF. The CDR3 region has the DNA TGTGCCAGCAGTCTCGCGGGACTAACGAGTCAAGATACGCAGTATTTT.

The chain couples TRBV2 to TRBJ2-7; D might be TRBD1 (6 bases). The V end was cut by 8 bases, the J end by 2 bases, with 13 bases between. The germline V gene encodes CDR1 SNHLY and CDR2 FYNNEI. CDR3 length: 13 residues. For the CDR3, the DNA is TGTGCCAGCGAGAGACAGGCGCCCTACGAGCAGTACTTC. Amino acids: CASERQAPYEQYF. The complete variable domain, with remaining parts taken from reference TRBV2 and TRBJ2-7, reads EPEVTQTPSHQVTQMGQEVILRCVPISNHLYFYWYRQILGQKVEFLVSFYNNEISEKSEIFDDQFSVERPDGSNFTLKIRSTKLEDSAMYFCASERQAPYEQYFGPGTRLTVT.

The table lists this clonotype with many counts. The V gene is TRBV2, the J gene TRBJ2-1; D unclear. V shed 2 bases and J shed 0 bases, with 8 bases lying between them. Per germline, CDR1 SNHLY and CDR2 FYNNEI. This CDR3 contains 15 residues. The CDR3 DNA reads TGTGCCAGCAGTGAAACCGTTTCCTCCTACAATGAGCAGTTCTTC. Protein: CASSETVSSYNEQFF.

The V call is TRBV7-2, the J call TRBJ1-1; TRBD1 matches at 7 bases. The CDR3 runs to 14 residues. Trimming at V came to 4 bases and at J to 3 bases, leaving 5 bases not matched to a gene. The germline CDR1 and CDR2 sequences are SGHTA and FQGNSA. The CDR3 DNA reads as TGTGCCAGCAGCTCCGGGGACAGCTACACTGAAGCTTTCTTT. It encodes CASSSGDSYTEAFF.

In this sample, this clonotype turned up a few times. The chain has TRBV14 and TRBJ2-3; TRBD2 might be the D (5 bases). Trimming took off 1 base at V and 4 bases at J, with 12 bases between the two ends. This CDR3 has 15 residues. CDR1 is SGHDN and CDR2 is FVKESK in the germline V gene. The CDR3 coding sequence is TGTGCCAGCAGCCAAGGTTGGGGAGTCGCAGATACGCAGTATTTT. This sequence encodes CASSQGWGVADTQYF.

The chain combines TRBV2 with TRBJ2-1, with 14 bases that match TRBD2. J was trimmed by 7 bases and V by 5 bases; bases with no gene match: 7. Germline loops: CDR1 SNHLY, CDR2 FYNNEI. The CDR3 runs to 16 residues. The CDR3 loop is CASSRLAGGKGNEQFF. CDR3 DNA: TGTGCCAGCAGTCGACTAGCGGGGGGGAAAGGGAATGAGCAGTTCTTC.

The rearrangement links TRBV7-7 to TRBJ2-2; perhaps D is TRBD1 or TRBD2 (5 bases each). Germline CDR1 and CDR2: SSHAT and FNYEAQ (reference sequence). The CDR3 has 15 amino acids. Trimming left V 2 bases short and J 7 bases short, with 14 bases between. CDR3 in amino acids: CASSLWPGTGGELFF. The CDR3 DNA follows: TGTGCCAGCAGCTTATGGCCAGGGACCGGCGGGGAGCTGTTTTTT.

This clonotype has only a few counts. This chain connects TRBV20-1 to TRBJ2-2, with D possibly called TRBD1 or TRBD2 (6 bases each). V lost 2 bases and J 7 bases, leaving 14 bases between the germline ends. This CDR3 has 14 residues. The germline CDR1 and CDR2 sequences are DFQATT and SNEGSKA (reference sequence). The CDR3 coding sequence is TGCAGTGCTAGACAAAGGGGGGTGCACGGGGAGCTGTTTTTT. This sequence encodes CSARQRGVHGELFF.

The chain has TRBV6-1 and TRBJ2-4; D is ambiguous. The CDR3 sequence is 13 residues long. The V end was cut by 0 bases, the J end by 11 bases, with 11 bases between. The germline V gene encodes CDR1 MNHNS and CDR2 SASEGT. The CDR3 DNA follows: TGTGCCAGCAGTGAAGCTTATAGGGATCTTCAGTACTTC. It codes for CASSEAYRDLQYF.

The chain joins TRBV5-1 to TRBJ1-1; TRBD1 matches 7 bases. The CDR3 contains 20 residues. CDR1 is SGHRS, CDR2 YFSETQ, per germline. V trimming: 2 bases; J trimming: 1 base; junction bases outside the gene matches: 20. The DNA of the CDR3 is TGCGCCAGCAGCTTCGTCACTATGGCTTTCCGACAGGGAGCGAACACTGAAGCTTTCTTT. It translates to CASSFVTMAFRQGANTEAFF.

The CDR3 DNA reads TGTGCCATCAGTGACCCTACCGACGGCGCGTCCTTAGAGCAGTACTTC. Its protein is CAISDPTDGASLEQYF. J is TRBJ2-7 and V is TRBV10-3; no definite D call. The CDR3 has 16 residues. Germline V gene lookup returns CDR1 ENHRY and CDR2 SYGVKD. Trimming stripped 3 bases from V and 7 bases from J, with 22 bases between.

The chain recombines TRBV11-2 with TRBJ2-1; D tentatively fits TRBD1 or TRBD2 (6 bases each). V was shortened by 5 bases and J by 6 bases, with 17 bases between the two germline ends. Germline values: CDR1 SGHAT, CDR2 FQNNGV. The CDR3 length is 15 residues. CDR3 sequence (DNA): TGTGCCAGCAGCCCACCTTGGGGGGCCCTCAATGAGCAGTTCTTC. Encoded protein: CASSPPWGALNEQFF.

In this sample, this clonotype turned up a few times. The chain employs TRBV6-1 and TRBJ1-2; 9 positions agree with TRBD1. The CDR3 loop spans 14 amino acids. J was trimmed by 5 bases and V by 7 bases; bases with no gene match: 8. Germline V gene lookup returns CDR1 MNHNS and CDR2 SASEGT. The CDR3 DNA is TGTGCCAGCACCCGGGACAGGGAGAAATATGGCTACACCTTC. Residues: CASTRDREKYGYTF.

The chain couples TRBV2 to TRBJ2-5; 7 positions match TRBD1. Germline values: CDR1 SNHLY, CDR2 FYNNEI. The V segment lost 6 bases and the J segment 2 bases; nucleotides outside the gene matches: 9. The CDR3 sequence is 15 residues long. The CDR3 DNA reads TGTGCCAGCAGGGATGAACAGGGGCCACAAGAGACCCAGTACTTC. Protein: CASRDEQGPQETQYF.

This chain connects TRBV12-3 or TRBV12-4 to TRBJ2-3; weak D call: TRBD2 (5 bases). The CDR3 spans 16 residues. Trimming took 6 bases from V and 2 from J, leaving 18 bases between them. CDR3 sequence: CASSPIEGALTDTQYF. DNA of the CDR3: TGTGCCAGCAGCCCCATCGAGGGTGCCCTCACAGATACGCAGTATTTT.

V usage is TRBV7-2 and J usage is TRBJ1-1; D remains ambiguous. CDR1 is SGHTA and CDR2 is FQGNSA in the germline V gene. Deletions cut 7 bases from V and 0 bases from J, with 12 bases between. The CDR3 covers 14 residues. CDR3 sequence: CASNLEGLNTEAFF. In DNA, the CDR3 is TGTGCCAGCAACCTTGAAGGACTGAACACTGAAGCTTTCTTT. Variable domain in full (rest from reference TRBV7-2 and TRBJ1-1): GAGVSQSPSNKVTEKGKDVELRCDPISGHTALYWYRQSLGQGLEFLIYFQGNSAPDKSGLPSDRFSAERTGGSVSTLTIQRTQQEDSAVYLCASNLEGLNTEAFFGQGTRLTVV.

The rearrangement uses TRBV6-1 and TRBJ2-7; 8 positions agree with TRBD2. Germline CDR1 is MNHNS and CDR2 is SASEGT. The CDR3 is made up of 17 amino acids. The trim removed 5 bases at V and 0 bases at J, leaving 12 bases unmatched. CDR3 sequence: CASSTREGRKYSYEQYF. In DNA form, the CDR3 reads TGTGCCAGCAGTACCCGGGAGGGCCGAAAGTACTCCTACGAGCAGTACTTC.

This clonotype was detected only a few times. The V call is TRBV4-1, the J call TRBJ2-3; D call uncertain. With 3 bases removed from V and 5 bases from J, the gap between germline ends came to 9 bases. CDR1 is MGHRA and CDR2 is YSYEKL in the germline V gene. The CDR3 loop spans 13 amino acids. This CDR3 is CASSQVVIDTQYF. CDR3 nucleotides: TGCGCCAGCAGCCAGGTAGTCATAGATACGCAGTATTTT.

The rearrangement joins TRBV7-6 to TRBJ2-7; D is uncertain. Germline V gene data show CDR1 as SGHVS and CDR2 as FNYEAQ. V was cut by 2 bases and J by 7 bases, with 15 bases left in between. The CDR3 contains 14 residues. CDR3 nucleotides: TGTGCCAGCAGCTTAAAATTTGGTGTGGAGGAGCAGTACTTC. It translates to CASSLKFGVEEQYF.

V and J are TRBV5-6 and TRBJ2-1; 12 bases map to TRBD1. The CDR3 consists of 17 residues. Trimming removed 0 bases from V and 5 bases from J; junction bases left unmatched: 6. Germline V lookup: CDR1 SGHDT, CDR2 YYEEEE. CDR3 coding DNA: TGTGCCAGCAGCTTGGCCGCCGGGACAGGGGGCCACAATGAGCAGTTCTTC. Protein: CASSLAAGTGGHNEQFF.

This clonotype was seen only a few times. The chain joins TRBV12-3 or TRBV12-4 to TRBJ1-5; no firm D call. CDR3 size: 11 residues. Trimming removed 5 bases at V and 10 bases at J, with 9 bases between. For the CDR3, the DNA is TGTGCCAGCAGTCTAGGCATCCCCCAGCATTTT. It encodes CASSLGIPQHF.

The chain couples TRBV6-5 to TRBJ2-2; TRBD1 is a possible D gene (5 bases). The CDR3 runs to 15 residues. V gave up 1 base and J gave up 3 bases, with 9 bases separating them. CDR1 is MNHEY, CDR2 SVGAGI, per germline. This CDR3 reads CASSYWGADTGELFF. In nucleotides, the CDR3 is TGTGCCAGCAGTTACTGGGGCGCGGACACCGGGGAGCTGTTTTTT.

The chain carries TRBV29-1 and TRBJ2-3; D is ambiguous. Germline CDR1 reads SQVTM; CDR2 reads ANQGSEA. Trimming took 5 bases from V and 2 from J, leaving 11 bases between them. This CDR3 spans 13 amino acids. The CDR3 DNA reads TGCAGCGTTCTTTCCGACAACACAGATACGCAGTATTTT. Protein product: CSVLSDNTDTQYF.

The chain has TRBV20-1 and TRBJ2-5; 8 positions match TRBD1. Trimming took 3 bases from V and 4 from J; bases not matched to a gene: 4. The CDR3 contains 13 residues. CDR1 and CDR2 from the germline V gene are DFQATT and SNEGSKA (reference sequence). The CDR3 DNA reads TGCAGTGCTAGCGACAGGGGACCAGAGACCCAGTACTTC. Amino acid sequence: CSASDRGPETQYF.

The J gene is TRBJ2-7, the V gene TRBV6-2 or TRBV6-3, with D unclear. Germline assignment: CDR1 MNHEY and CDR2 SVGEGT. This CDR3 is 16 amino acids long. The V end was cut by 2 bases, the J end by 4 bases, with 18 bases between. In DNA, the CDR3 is TGTGCCAGCAGTTACACGGGCCCCTCTTCGCTATACGAGCAGTACTTC. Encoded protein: CASSYTGPSSLYEQYF.

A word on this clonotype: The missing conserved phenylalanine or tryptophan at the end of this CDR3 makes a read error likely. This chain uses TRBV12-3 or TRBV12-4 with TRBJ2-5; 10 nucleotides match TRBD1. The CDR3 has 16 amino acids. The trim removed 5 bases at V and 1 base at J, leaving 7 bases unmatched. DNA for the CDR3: TGTGCCAGCAGTCCCTCCGGGACAGGGGTCCAAGAGACCCAGTACTAC. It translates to CASSPSGTGVQETQYY.